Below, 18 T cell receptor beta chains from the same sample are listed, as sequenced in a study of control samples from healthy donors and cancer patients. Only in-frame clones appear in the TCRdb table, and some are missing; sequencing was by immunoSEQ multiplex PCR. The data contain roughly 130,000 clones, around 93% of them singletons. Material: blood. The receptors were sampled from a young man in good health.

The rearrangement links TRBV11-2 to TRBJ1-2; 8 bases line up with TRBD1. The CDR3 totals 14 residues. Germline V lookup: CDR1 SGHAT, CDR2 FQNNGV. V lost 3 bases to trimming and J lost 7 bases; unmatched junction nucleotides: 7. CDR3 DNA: TGTGCCAGCAGCTTCCCGACAGGGGTCTCTGGCTACACCTTC. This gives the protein CASSFPTGVSGYTF.

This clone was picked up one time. CDR3 residues: CASSLAGAYEQYF. DNA of the CDR3: TGTGCCAGCAGCTTAGCGGGGGCTTACGAGCAGTACTTC. V is TRBV13 and J is TRBJ2-7, with D perhaps being TRBD1 or TRBD2 (6 bases each). Trimming pared 1 base from V and 4 bases from J, leaving 8 bases between. The CDR3 contains 13 residues. Germline CDR1 is PRHDT and CDR2 is FYEKMQ (reference sequence).

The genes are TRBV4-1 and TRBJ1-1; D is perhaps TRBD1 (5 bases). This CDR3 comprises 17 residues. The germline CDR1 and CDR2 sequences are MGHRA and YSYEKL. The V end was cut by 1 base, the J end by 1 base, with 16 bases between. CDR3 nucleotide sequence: TGCGCCAGCAGCCAAGTGGGGGGGGTCCGGGAGAACACTGAAGCTTTCTTT. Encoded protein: CASSQVGGVRENTEAFF.

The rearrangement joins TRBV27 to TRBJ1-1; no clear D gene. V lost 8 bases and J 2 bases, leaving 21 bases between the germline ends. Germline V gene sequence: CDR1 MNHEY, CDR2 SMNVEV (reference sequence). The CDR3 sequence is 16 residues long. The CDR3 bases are TGTGCCAGCCGAAACCTCTTTGTGAAGGACAACACTGAAGCTTTCTTT. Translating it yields CASRNLFVKDNTEAFF.

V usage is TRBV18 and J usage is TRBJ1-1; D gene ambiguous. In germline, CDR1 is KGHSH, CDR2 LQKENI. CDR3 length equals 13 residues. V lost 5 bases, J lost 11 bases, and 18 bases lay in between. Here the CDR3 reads CASSVDKAREAFF. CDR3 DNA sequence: TGTGCCAGCTCAGTTGACAAGGCGCGCGAGGCTTTCTTT.

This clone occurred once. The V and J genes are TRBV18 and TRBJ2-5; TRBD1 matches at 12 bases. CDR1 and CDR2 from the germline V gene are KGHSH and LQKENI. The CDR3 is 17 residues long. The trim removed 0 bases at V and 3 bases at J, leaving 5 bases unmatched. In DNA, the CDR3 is TGTGCCAGCTCACCACCAGGGACAGGGGGCGCGGAAGAGACCCAGTACTTC. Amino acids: CASSPPGTGGAEETQYF.

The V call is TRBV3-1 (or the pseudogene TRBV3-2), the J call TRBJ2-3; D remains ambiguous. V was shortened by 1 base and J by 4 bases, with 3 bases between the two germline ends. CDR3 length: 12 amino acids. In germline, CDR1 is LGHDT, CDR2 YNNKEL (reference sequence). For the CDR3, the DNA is TGTGCCAGCAGCCAAGGAGCAGATACGCAGTATTTT. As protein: CASSQGADTQYF.

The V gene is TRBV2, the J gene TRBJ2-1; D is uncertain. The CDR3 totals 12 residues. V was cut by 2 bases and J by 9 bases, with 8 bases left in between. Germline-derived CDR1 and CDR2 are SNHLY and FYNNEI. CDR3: CASSEPEGEQFF. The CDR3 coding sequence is TGTGCCAGCAGTGAACCAGAAGGTGAGCAGTTCTTC.

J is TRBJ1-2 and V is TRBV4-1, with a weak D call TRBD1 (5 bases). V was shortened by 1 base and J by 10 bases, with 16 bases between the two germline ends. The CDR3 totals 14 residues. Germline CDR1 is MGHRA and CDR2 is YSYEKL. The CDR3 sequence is CASSQVRDGGTYTF. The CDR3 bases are TGCGCCAGCAGCCAAGTCCGGGACGGCGGAACCTACACCTTC.

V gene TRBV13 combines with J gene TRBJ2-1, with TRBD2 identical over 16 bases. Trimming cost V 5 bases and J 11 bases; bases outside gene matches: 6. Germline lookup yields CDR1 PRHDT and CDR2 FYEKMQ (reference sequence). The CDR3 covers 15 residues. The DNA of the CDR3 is TGTGCCAGCAGCCCGGGGACTAGCGGGGGGGTAAAGCAGTTCTTC. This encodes CASSPGTSGGVKQFF.

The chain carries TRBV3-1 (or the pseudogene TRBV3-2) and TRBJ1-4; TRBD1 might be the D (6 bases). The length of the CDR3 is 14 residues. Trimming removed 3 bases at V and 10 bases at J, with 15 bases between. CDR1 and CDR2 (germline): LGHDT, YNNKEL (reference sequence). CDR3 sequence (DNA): TGTGCCAGCAGCCAGAGGACAGACGGCGCAAAACTGTTTTTT. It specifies CASSQRTDGAKLFF.

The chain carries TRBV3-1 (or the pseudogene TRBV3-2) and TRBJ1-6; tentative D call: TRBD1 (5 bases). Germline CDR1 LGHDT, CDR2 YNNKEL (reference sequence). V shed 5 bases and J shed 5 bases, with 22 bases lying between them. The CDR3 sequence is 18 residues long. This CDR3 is CASSGGGPISYHNSPLHF. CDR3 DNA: TGTGCCAGCAGCGGGGGAGGTCCCATTTCATATCATAATTCACCCCTCCACTTT.

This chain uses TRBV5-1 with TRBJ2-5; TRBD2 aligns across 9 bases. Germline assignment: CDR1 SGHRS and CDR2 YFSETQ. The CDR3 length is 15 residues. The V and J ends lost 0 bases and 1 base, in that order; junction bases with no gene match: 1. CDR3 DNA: TGCGCCAGCAGCTTGGGCGGGGGGGCCCAAGAGACCCAGTACTTC. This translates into CASSLGGGAQETQYF.

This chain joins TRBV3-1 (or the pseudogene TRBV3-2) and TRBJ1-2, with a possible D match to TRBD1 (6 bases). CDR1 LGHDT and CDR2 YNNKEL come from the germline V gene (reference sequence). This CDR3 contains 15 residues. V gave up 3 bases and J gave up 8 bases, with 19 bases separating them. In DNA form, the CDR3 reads TGTGCCAGCAGCCATCAGGCGGGGACAAGTCGGGGCTACACCTTC. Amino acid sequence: CASSHQAGTSRGYTF.

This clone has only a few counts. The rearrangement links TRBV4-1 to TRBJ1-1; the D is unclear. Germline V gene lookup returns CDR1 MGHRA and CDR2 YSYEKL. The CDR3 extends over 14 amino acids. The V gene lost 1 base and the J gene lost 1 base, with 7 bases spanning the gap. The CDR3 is CASSQGGSNTEAFF. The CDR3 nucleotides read TGCGCCAGCAGCCAAGGTGGGTCGAACACTGAAGCTTTCTTT.

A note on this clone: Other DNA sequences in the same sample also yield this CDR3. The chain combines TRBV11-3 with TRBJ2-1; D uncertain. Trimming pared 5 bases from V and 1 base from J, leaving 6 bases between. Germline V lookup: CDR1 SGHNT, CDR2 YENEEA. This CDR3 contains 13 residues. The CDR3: CASSPDSYNEQFF. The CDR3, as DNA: TGTGCCAGCAGCCCGGATTCCTACAATGAGCAGTTCTTC.

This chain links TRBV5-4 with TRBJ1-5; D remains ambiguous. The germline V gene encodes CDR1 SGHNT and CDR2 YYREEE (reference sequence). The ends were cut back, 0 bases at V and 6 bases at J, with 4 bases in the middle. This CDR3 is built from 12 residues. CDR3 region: CASSLVGQPQHF. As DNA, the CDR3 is TGTGCCAGCAGCTTGGTCGGTCAGCCCCAGCATTTT.

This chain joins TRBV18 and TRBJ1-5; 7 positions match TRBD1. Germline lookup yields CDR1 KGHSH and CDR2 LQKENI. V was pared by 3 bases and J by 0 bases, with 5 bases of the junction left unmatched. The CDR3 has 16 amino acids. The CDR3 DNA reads TGTGCCAGCTCACCTTCCGACAGGGATAGCAATCAGCCCCAGCATTTT. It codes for CASSPSDRDSNQPQHF.